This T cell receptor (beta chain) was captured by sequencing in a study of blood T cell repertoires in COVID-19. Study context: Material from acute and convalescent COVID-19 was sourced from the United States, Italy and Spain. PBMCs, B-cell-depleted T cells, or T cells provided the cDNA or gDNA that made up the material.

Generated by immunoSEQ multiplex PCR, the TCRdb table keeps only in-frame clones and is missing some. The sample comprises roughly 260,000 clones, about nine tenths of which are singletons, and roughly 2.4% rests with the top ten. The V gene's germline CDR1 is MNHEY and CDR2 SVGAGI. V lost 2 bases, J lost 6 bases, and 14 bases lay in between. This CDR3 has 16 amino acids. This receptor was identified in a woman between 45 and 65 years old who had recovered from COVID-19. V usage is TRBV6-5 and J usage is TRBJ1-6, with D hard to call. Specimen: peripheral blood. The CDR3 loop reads CASSYLAAPSNSPLHF. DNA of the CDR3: TGTGCCAGCAGTTACCTGGCAGCGCCCTCTAATTCACCCCTCCACTTT.